Below, 8 T cell receptor beta chains from the same sample are listed, as sequenced in a study of liver allograft versus peripheral blood T cells. Study as a whole: Transplanted livers held T cell receptor repertoires, and these were compared with repertoires in recipients' peripheral blood.

TCRdb re-derived calls from the reads in MiXCR, one entry per CDR3 protein. Among 2,500 to 3,500 distinct CDR3 sequences listed, around 16% were seen once. All receptors derive from a human patient who had a liver transplant. The T cells may come from the graft donor.

In its sample, this clonotype is medium-sized. The chain joins TRBV27 to TRBJ2-7; 10 bases match TRBD2. The CDR3 extends over 15 amino acids. Germline V gene data show CDR1 as MNHEY and CDR2 as SMNVEV (reference sequence). V lost 3 bases, J lost 1 base, and 3 bases stayed unmatched. The CDR3 coding sequence is TGTGCCAGCAGTTTTGGACTAGCGGATTCCTACGAGCAGTACTTC. This codes for CASSFGLADSYEQYF.

By its share, this clonotype is medium-sized. The V call is TRBV29-1, the J call TRBJ2-2; a possible D gene is TRBD2 (6 bases). There are 11 residues in the CDR3. V was pared by 4 bases and J by 7 bases, with 7 bases between. Per the germline V gene, CDR1 is SQVTM and CDR2 is ANQGSEA. CDR3 amino acids: CSVGGVGELFF. CDR3 DNA: TGCAGCGTTGGGGGGGTCGGGGAGCTGTTTTTT.

This clonotype is medium-sized within its sample. CDR3 DNA sequence: TGCAGTGCTAGGGCCTCTCACACGCTCAATAATTCACCCCTCCACTTT. It specifies CSARASHTLNNSPLHF. The chain joins TRBV20-1 to TRBJ1-6; D is undetermined. Germline assignment: CDR1 DFQATT and CDR2 SNEGSKA (reference sequence). This CDR3 is 16 amino acids long. With 3 bases removed from V and 5 bases from J, the gap between germline ends came to 17 bases.

The gene calls are TRBV12-3 or TRBV12-4 and TRBJ1-1; D might be TRBD1 (6 bases). The CDR3 extends over 12 amino acids. The V end was cut by 7 bases, the J end by 4 bases, with 10 bases between. The CDR3 sequence is CASTGGGTEAFF. The CDR3 nucleotides are TGTGCCAGCACGGGGGGCGGCACTGAAGCTTTCTTT.

In its sample, this clonotype ranks as large. The genes are TRBV18 and TRBJ1-2; D remains ambiguous. There are 15 residues in the CDR3. Trimming pared 0 bases from V and 4 bases from J, leaving 12 bases between. The germline V gene encodes CDR1 KGHSH and CDR2 LQKENI. The CDR3 loop is CASSPPSVTAYGYTF. As DNA, the CDR3 is TGTGCCAGCTCACCACCGTCAGTTACCGCCTATGGCTACACCTTC.

This chain links TRBV5-4 with TRBJ2-7, with D possibly matching TRBD1 (6 bases). Germline CDR1 reads SGHNT; CDR2 reads YYREEE (reference sequence). Trimming removed 6 bases from V and 8 bases from J, with 12 bases in between. This CDR3 is built from 11 residues. This CDR3 reads CASTLDSQQYF. The CDR3 nucleotides are TGTGCCAGCACCCTGGACAGCCAGCAGTACTTC.

This clonotype is classed as medium-sized. V gene TRBV6-1 combines with J gene TRBJ1-5; tentative D call: TRBD1 (6 bases). CDR3 size: 13 residues. Deletions cut 8 bases from V and 5 bases from J, with 13 bases between. CDR1 and CDR2 from the germline V gene are MNHNS and SASEGT. The CDR3 coding sequence is TGTGCCAGCCTTTACAGGGATGATCAGCCCCAGCATTTT. This translates into CASLYRDDQPQHF.

Relative to its sample, this clonotype is medium-sized. The V gene is TRBV20-1, the J gene TRBJ1-5; 8 positions match TRBD1. Germline V gives CDR1 DFQATT, CDR2 SNEGSKA (reference sequence). Trimming cost V 4 bases and J 5 bases; bases outside gene matches: 1. The CDR3 runs to 12 residues. The CDR3 coding sequence is TGCAGTGCTAAGACAGGGGATCAGCCCCAGCATTTT. This gives the protein CSAKTGDQPQHF.